This passage covers 21 T cell receptor beta chains from one sample sequenced in a study of patients and donors after allogeneic stem cell transplantation. TCRdb reanalysed the RT-PCR reads using MiXCR and keeps one entry per CDR3 protein. This sample has some 1,600 distinct CDR3 sequences; about 22% occur once, and the top ten carry 9.5% to 15%. Sequenced: blood, either unsorted or a sorted T cell fraction (not recorded which). The receptors were gathered from a human donor who was either an allogeneic HSCT recipient or a stem cell or donor lymphocyte infusion donor (not recorded which). It is not recorded whose cells these are; they may come from a transplant donor.

This clonotype was detected only a few times. This chain uses TRBV7-6 with TRBJ2-7; D ambiguous. The V gene's germline CDR1 is SGHVS and CDR2 FNYEAQ. This CDR3 is built from 13 residues. V lost 4 bases, J lost 6 bases, and 13 bases lay in between. The CDR3 loop is CASSSYDSSEQYF. In DNA, the CDR3 is TGTGCCAGCAGCTCGTATGACTCCAGCGAGCAGTACTTC.

This clonotype rates as large (0.1 to 1%). The rearrangement joins TRBV7-2 to TRBJ2-1, with 7 nucleotides matching TRBD2. V lost 4 bases, J lost 8 bases, and 8 bases stayed unmatched. Germline values: CDR1 SGHTA, CDR2 FQGNSA. CDR3 length: 14 residues. CDR3 sequence (DNA): TGTGCCAGCAGCTACTCCGGGACTATGCATGAGCAGTTCTTC. Translating gives CASSYSGTMHEQFF.

The chain uses TRBV9 and TRBJ2-1; 14 positions match TRBD2. This CDR3 contains 15 residues. Germline lookup yields CDR1 SGDLS and CDR2 YYNGEE. Trimming took 2 bases from V and 8 from J; bases not matched to a gene: 3. In DNA form, the CDR3 reads TGTGCCAGCAGCGTCGGACTAGCGGGAGGATATGAGCAGTTCTTC. This gives the protein CASSVGLAGGYEQFF.

This clonotype was recorded a few times. This CDR3 reads CASSPRTGWDEQYF. The CDR3 DNA reads as TGTGCCAGCTCACCGCGGACAGGGTGGGACGAGCAGTACTTC. The chain couples TRBV18 to TRBJ2-7; 8 bases line up with TRBD1. CDR1 and CDR2 from the germline V gene are KGHSH and LQKENI. Trimming took 3 bases from V and 5 from J; bases not matched to a gene: 6. The CDR3 runs to 14 residues.

The genes are TRBV5-1 and TRBJ2-1, with D tentatively TRBD1 (6 bases). V shed 4 bases and J shed 9 bases, with 17 bases lying between them. Germline-derived CDR1 and CDR2 are SGHRS and YFSETQ. This CDR3 is built from 14 residues. In nucleotides, the CDR3 is TGCGCCAGCAGCCTTTCAGGGGTGGCGGGTGAGCAGTTCTTC. This encodes CASSLSGVAGEQFF.

CDR3 sequence reads: CASSWDSSYNEQFF. Written as DNA, the CDR3 is TGCGCCAGCAGCTGGGACAGCTCCTACAATGAGCAGTTCTTC. The chain recombines TRBV5-1 with TRBJ2-1; 7 bases line up with TRBD1. V lost 3 bases to trimming and J lost 0 bases; unmatched junction nucleotides: 0. This CDR3 contains 14 residues. CDR1 and CDR2 (germline): SGHRS, YFSETQ.

This clonotype was counted a few times. V usage is TRBV6-1 and J usage is TRBJ2-1, with D perhaps TRBD1 (6 bases). With 6 bases removed from V and 0 bases from J, the gap between germline ends came to 12 bases. CDR3 length: 15 amino acids. Germline V CDR1 and CDR2: MNHNS, SASEGT. The CDR3: CASRTGTFSYNEQFF. Here the CDR3 DNA reads TGTGCCAGCAGGACCGGGACATTCTCCTACAATGAGCAGTTCTTC.

The chain recombines TRBV4-1 with TRBJ1-2; TRBD1 is a possible D gene (6 bases). The CDR3 sequence is 14 residues long. V was clipped by 4 bases and J by 6 bases, with 15 bases between them. The V gene's germline CDR1 is MGHRA and CDR2 YSYEKL. This CDR3 is CASSPTGTRNGYTF. CDR3 sequence (DNA): TGCGCCAGCAGCCCCACGGGGACACGGAATGGCTACACCTTC.

Within the sample, this clonotype is large. The gene calls are TRBV18 and TRBJ1-2; D call uncertain. Trimming cost V 2 bases and J 3 bases, with 10 bases left between them. The germline CDR1 and CDR2 sequences are KGHSH and LQKENI. The CDR3 runs to 14 residues. CDR3 coding DNA: TGTGCCAGCTCACCAATGGGAACAGACTATGGCTACACCTTC. It translates to CASSPMGTDYGYTF.

This clonotype was seen a handful of times. In DNA form, the CDR3 reads TGTGCCAGCAGCCCTCACGGCAGGGAAGAGACCCAGTACTTC. Amino acid sequence: CASSPHGREETQYF. This sequence joins TRBV3-1 and TRBJ2-5; D might be TRBD1 (5 bases). Deletions cut 4 bases from V and 3 bases from J, with 12 bases between. The germline V gene encodes CDR1 LGHDT and CDR2 YNNKEL (reference sequence). CDR3 length equals 14 residues.

In DNA form, the CDR3 reads TGCGCCAGCAGCCAGCCTTACGGGACGGACTATCCAGATACGCAGTATTTT. This codes for CASSQPYGTDYPDTQYF. The V and J genes are TRBV4-1 and TRBJ2-3; perhaps TRBD2 as D (6 bases). Germline V CDR1 and CDR2: MGHRA, YSYEKL. V lost 3 bases to trimming and J lost 4 bases, with 20 bases between them. The CDR3 has 17 residues.

The gene calls are TRBV4-2 and TRBJ1-2, with a possible D match to TRBD1 (5 bases). V lost 0 bases and J 4 bases, leaving 18 bases between the germline ends. CDR3 size: 17 residues. Germline V gene lookup returns CDR1 LGHNA and CDR2 YNFKEQ. Written as DNA, the CDR3 is TGTGCCAGCAGCCAAGATCCGACACATGGGGCCTCCTATGGCTACACCTTC. As protein: CASSQDPTHGASYGYTF.

This clonotype is large (0.1 to 1%). J is TRBJ2-3 and V is TRBV7-2; D is undetermined. This CDR3 spans 12 amino acids. Germline V gives CDR1 SGHTA, CDR2 FQGNSA. V lost 5 bases and J 2 bases, leaving 5 bases between the germline ends. CDR3: CASSEYTDTQYF. In nucleotides, the CDR3 is TGTGCCAGCAGCGAGTACACAGATACGCAGTATTTT.

This clonotype was seen only a few times. J is TRBJ2-3 and V is TRBV7-8, with 7 bases identical to TRBD2. V shed 1 base and J 3 bases; nucleotides not matched to a gene: 7. This CDR3 has 16 amino acids. Germline V gene lookup returns CDR1 SGHVS and CDR2 FQNEAQ. The CDR3 sequence: CASSLETAGRTDTQYF. In DNA form, the CDR3 reads TGTGCCAGCAGCTTAGAGACAGCGGGGCGTACAGATACGCAGTATTTT.

The sample holds a few counts of this clonotype. The V gene is TRBV10-3, the J gene TRBJ2-6; 7 bases map to TRBD1. The CDR3 contains 16 residues. Germline CDR1 is ENHRY and CDR2 is SYGVKD. The V and J ends lost 3 bases and 0 bases, in that order; junction bases with no gene match: 2. CDR3 DNA: TGTGCCATCAGTGAACAGGGGCCCTCTGGGGCCAACGTCCTGACTTTC. It is translated as CAISEQGPSGANVLTF.

This chain links TRBV5-1 with TRBJ2-5; D is ambiguous. The CDR3 extends over 13 amino acids. Germline V gene sequence: CDR1 SGHRS, CDR2 YFSETQ. The germline V and J ends were trimmed by 3 bases and 4 bases, with 10 bases remaining between them. The CDR3 loop is CASSSSLGETQYF. The CDR3 nucleotides read TGCGCCAGCAGCTCGTCGCTTGGAGAGACCCAGTACTTC. Variable domain in full (rest from reference TRBV5-1 and TRBJ2-5): KAGVTQTPRYLIKTRGQQVTLSCSPISGHRSVSWYQQTPGQGLQFLFEYFSETQRNKGNFPGRFSGRQFSNSRSEMNVSTLELGDSALYLCASSSSLGETQYFGPGTRLLVL.

This clonotype was observed a few times. J is TRBJ2-7 and V is TRBV5-1; 11 bases are shared with TRBD2. V shed 4 bases and J 4 bases; nucleotides not matched to a gene: 7. Germline loops: CDR1 SGHRS, CDR2 YFSETQ. The CDR3 loop spans 15 amino acids. The CDR3 DNA is TGCGCCAGCAGCCCGGGACTAGCGGCTCAATACGAGCAGTACTTC. As protein: CASSPGLAAQYEQYF.

This clonotype was seen more than once but under ten times. The rearrangement uses TRBV5-1 and TRBJ1-2; 7 nucleotides line up with TRBD1. The trim removed 4 bases at V and 4 bases at J, leaving 10 bases unmatched. The germline gives CDR1 SGHRS, CDR2 YFSETQ. The CDR3 is 15 residues long. CDR3 sequence: CASSVGQPGTYGYTF. Written as DNA, the CDR3 is TGCGCCAGCAGCGTGGGACAGCCCGGGACCTATGGCTACACCTTC.

J is TRBJ2-7 and V is TRBV18; D gene ambiguous. This CDR3 spans 13 amino acids. V lost 8 bases and J 3 bases, leaving 14 bases between the germline ends. CDR1 is KGHSH, CDR2 LQKENI, per germline. The CDR3 region has the DNA TGTGCCAGCACCTCTCATCAGAACTACGAGCAGTACTTC. Its protein is CASTSHQNYEQYF.

This clonotype occurred a few times. The genes are TRBV25-1 and TRBJ2-3, with 12 bases lining up with TRBD1. This CDR3 is built from 14 residues. Per the germline V gene, CDR1 is MGHDK and CDR2 is SYGVNS. The junction had 6 bases not matched to a gene; V was cut back by 7 bases and J by 7 bases. CDR3 sequence: CASNPGQGAHTQYF. The CDR3 DNA follows: TGTGCCAGCAATCCGGGACAGGGGGCTCATACGCAGTATTTT.

The V call is TRBV9, the J call TRBJ1-2; unclear D gene. From germline, CDR1 is SGDLS and CDR2 YYNGEE. The CDR3 extends over 13 amino acids. V was clipped by 3 bases and J by 2 bases, with 8 bases between them. The CDR3 DNA reads as TGTGCCAGCAGCGCGGGTCTAAACTATGGCTACACCTTC. This encodes CASSAGLNYGYTF.